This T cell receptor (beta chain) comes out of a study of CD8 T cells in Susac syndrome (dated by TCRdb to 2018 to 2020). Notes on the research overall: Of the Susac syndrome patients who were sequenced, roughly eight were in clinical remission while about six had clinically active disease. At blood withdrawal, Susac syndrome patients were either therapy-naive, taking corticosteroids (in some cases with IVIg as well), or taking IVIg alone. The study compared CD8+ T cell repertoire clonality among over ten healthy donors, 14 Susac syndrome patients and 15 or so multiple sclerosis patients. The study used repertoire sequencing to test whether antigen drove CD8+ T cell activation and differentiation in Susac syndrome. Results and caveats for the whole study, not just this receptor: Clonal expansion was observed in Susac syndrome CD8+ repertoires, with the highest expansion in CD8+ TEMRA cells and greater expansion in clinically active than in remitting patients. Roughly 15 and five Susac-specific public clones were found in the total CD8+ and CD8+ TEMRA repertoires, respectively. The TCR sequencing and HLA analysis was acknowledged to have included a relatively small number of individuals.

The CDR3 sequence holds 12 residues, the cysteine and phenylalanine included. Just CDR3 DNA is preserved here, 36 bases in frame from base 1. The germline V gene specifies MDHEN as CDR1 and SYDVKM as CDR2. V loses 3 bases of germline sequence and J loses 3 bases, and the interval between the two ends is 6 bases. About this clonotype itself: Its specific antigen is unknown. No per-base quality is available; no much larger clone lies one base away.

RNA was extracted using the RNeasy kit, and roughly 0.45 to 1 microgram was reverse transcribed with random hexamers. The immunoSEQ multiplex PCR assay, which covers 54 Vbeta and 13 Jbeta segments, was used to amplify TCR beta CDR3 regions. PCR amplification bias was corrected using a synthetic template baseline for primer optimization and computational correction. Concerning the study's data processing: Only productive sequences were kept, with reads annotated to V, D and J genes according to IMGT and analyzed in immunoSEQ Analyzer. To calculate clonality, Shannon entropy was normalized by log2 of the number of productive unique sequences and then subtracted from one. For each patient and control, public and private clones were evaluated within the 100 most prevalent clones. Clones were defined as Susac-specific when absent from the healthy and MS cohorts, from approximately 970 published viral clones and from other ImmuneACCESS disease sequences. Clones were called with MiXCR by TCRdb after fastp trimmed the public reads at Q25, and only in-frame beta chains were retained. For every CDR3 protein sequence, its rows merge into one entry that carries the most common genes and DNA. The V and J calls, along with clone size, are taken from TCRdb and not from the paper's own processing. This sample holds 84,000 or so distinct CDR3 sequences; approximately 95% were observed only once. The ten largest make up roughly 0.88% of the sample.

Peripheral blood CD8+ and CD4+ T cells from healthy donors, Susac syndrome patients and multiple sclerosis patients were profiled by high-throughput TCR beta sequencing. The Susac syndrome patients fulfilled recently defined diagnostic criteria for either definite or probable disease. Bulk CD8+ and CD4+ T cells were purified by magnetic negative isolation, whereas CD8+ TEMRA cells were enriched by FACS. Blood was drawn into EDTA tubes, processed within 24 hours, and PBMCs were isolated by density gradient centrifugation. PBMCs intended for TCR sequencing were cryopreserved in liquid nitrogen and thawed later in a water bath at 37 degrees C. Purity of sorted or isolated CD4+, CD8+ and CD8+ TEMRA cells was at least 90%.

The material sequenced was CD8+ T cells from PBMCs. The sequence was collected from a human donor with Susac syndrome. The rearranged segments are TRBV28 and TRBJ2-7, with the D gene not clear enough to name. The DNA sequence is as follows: TGTGCCAGCAGTTTTGGGTTCTACGAGCAGTACTTC. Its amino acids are CASSFGFYEQYF.